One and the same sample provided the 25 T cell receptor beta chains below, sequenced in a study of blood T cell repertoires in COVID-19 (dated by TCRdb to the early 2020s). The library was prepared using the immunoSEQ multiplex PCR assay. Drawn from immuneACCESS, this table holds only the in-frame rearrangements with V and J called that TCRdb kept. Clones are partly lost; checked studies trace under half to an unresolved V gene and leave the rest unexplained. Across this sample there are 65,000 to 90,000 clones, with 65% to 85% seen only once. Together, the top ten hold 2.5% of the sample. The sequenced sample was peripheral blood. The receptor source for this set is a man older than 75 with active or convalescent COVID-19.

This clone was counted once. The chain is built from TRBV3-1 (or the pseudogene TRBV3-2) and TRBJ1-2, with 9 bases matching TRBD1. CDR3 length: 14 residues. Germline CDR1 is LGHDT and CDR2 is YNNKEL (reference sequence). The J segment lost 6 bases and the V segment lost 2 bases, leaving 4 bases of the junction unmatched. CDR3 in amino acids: CASSQRTGENGYTF. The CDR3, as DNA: TGTGCCAGCAGCCAAAGGACAGGGGAGAATGGCTACACCTTC.

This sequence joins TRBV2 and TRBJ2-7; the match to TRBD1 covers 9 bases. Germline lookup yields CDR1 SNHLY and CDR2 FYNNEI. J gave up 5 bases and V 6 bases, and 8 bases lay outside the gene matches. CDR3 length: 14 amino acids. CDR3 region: CASSAGTGTDEQYF. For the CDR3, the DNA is TGTGCCAGCAGCGCCGGGACAGGGACGGACGAGCAGTACTTC.

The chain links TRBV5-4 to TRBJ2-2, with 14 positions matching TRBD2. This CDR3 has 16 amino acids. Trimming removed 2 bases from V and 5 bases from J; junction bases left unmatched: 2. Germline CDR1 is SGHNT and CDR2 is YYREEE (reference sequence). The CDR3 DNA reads TGTGCCAGCAGCTTATGGACTAGCGGGAGGACCGGGGAGCTGTTTTTT. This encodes CASSLWTSGRTGELFF.

The CDR3 protein is CASSATSGRADTQYF. CDR3 coding DNA: TGTGCCAGCAGCGCGACTAGCGGGAGAGCAGATACGCAGTATTTT. The chain combines TRBV9 with TRBJ2-3; 12 bases line up with TRBD2. Germline V CDR1 and CDR2: SGDLS, YYNGEE. The CDR3 spans 15 residues. Unmatched junction bases numbered 3, after V lost 3 bases and J lost 4 bases.

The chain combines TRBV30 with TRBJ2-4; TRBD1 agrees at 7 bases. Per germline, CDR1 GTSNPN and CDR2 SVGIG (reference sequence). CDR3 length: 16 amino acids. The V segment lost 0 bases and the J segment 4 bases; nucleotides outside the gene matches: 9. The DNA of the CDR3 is TGTGCCTGGAGTGTAGTAAGAGGGACAGAGAAAAACATTCAGTACTTC. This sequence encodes CAWSVVRGTEKNIQYF.

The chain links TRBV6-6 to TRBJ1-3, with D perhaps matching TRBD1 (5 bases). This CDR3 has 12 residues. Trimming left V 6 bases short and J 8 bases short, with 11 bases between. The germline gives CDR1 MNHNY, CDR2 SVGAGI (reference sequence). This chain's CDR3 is CASRTGGDTIYF. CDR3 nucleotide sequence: TGTGCCAGCAGAACCGGGGGAGACACCATATATTTT.

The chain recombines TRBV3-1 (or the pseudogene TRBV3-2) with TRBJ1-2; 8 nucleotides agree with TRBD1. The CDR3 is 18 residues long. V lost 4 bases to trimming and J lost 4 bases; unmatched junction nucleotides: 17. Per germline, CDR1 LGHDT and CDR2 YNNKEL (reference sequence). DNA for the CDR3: TGTGCCAGCAGCCCTTCTCCTCGGCCGACAGGGGTGGTCTATGGCTACACCTTC. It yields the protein CASSPSPRPTGVVYGYTF.

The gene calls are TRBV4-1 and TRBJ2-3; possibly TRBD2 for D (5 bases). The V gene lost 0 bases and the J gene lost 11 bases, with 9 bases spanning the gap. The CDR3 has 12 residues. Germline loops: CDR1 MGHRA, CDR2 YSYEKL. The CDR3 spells CASSQEVGGQYF. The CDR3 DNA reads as TGCGCCAGCAGCCAAGAGGTTGGAGGGCAGTATTTT.

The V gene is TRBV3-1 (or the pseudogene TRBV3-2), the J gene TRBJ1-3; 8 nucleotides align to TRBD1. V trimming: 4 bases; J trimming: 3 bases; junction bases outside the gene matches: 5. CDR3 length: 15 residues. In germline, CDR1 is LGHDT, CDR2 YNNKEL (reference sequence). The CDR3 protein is CASSRTDRVGNTIYF. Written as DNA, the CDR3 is TGTGCCAGCAGCCGAACGGACAGGGTTGGAAACACCATATATTTT.

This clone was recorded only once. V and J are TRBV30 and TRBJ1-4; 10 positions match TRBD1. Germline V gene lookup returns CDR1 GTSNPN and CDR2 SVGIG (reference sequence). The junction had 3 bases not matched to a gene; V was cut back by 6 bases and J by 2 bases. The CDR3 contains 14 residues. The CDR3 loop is CACGTGVTNEKLFF. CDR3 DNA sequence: TGTGCCTGCGGGACAGGGGTTACTAATGAAAAACTGTTTTTT.

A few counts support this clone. In nucleotides, the CDR3 is TGTGCTAGTGGTTTGTCAGGGGGCTTGGGCAATCAGCCCCAGCATTTT. Translation: CASGLSGGLGNQPQHF. The chain joins TRBV12-5 to TRBJ1-5, with 8 nucleotides matching TRBD1. CDR1 and CDR2 (germline): LGHNT, FRNRAP. Trimming cost V 2 bases and J 2 bases; bases outside gene matches: 5. The CDR3 length is 16 residues.

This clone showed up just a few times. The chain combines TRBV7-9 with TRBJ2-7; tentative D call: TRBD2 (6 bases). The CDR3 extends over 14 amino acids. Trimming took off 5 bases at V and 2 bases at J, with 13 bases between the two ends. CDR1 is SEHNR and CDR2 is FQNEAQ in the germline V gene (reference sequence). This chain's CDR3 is CASSGRENAYEQYF. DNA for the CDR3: TGTGCCAGCAGCGGACGGGAGAACGCCTACGAGCAGTACTTC.

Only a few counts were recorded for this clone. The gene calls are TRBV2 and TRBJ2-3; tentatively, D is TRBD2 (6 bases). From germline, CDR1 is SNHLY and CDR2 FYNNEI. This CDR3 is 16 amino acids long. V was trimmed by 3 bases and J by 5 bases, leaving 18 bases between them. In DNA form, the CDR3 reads TGTGCCAGCAGTGATAGTTTGGTAGCGGAGGGAGATACGCAGTATTTT. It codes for CASSDSLVAEGDTQYF.

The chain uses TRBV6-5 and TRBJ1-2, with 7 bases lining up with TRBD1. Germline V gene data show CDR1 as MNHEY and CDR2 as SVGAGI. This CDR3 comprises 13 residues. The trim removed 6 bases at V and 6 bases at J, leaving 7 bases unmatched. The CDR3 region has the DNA TGTGCCAGCAGGCGGACAGGTGATAATGGCTACACCTTC. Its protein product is CASRRTGDNGYTF.

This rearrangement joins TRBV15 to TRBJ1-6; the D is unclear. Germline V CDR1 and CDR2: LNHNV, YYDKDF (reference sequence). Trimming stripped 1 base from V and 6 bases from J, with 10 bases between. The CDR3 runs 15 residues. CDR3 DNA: TGTGCCACCAGCAGAGTTGGCAGCGCTAATTCACCCCTCCACTTT. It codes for CATSRVGSANSPLHF.

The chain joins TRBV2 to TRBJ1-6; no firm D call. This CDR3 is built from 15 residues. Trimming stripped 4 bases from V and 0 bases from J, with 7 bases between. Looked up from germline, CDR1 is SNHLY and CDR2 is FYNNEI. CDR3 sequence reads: CASSVASSYNSPLHF. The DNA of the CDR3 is TGTGCCAGCAGTGTTGCGAGCTCCTATAATTCACCCCTCCACTTT. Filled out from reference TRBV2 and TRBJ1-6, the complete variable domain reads EPEVTQTPSHQVTQMGQEVILRCVPISNHLYFYWYRQILGQKVEFLVSFYNNEISEKSEIFDDQFSVERPDGSNFTLKIRSTKLEDSAMYFCASSVASSYNSPLHFGNGTRLTVT.

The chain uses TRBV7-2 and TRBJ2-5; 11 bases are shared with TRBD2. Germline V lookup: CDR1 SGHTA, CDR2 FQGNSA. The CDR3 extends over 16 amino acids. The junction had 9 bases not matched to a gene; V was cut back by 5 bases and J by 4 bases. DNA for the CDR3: TGTGCCAGCAGCACCAGACTAGCGGGGAGAGGAGAGACCCAGTACTTC. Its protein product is CASSTRLAGRGETQYF. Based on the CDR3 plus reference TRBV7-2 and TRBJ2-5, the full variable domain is GAGVSQSPSNKVTEKGKDVELRCDPISGHTALYWYRQSLGQGLEFLIYFQGNSAPDKSGLPSDRFSAERTGGSVSTLTIQRTQQEDSAVYLCASSTRLAGRGETQYFGPGTRLLVL.

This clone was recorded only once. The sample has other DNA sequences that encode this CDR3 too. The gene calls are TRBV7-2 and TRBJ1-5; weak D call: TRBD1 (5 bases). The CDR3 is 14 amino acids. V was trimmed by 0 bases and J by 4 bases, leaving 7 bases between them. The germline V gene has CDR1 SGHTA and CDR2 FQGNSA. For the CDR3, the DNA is TGTGCCAGCAGCTTAGCGGGGGGGAATCAGCCCCAGCATTTT. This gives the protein CASSLAGGNQPQHF.

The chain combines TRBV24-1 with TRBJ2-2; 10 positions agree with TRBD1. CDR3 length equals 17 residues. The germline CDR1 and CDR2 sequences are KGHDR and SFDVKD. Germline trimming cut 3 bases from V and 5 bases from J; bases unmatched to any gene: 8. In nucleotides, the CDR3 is TGTGCCACCAGTGATACCAGACAGGGGGCCGTAACCGGGGAGCTGTTTTTT. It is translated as CATSDTRQGAVTGELFF.

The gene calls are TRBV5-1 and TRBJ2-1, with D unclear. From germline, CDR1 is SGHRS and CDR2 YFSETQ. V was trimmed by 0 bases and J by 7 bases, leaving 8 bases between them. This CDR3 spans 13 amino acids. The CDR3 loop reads CASSLAVGNEQFF. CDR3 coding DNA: TGCGCCAGCAGCTTGGCCGTCGGGAATGAGCAGTTCTTC.

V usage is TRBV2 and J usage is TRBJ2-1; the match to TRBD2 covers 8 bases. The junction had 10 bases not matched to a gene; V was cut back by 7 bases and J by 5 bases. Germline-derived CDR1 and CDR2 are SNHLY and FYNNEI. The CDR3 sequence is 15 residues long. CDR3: CASKFTSGRNNEQFF. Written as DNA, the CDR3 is TGTGCCAGCAAATTCACTAGCGGAAGAAACAATGAGCAGTTCTTC.

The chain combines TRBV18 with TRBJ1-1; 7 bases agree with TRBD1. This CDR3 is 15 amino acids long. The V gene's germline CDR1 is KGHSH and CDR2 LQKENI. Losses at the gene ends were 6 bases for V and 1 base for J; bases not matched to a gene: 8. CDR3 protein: CASSAGGGPNTEAFF. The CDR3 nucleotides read TGTGCCAGCTCCGCGGGAGGGGGCCCGAACACTGAAGCTTTCTTT.

CDR3 loop: CASTLDRANTEAFF. CDR3 nucleotide sequence: TGTGCCAGTACTTTAGACAGGGCGAACACTGAAGCTTTCTTT. The chain joins TRBV19 to TRBJ1-1; the match to TRBD1 covers 7 bases. The CDR3 runs 14 residues. J lost 1 base, V lost 7 bases, and 6 bases had no gene match. From germline, CDR1 is LNHDA and CDR2 SQIVND (reference sequence).

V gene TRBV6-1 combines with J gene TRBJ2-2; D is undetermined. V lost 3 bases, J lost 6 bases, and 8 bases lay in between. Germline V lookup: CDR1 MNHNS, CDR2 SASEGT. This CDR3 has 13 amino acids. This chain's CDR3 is CASSDEVPGELFF. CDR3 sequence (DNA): TGTGCCAGCAGTGATGAGGTCCCCGGGGAGCTGTTTTTT.

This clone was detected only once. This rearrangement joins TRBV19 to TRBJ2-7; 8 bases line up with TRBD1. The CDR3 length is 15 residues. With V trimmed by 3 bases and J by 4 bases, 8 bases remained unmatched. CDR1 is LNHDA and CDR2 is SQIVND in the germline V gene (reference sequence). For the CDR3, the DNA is TGTGCCAGTAGTATCCGGACAGGGACGGGGTACGAGCAGTACTTC. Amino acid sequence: CASSIRTGTGYEQYF.